A single sample is the source of the 13 T cell receptor beta chains below, sequenced in a study of blood T cell repertoires in COVID-19. The protocol was immunoSEQ multiplex PCR, while the TCRdb copy is restricted to in-frame clones and leaves out a portion. This table holds under 300,000 clones, nearly 90% found once. What was sequenced was peripheral blood. The receptor source for this set is a woman aged 55-70 years with COVID-19, enrolled during active disease.

The J gene is TRBJ2-3, the V gene TRBV9; D may be TRBD2 (6 bases). Trimming shortened V by 1 base and J by 5 bases, and 14 bases separated the two germline ends. The CDR3 consists of 15 residues. Germline assignment: CDR1 SGDLS and CDR2 YYNGEE. CDR3 DNA: TGTGCCAGCAGCGTACAGCCGCGGGGTGGAGATACGCAGTATTTT. This codes for CASSVQPRGGDTQYF. Variable domain in full (rest from reference TRBV9 and TRBJ2-3): DSGVTQTPKHLITATGQRVTLRCSPRSGDLSVYWYQQSLDQGLQFLIQYYNGEERAKGNILERFSAQQFPDLHSELNLSSLELGDSALYFCASSVQPRGGDTQYFGPGTRLTVL.

The genes are TRBV6-5 and TRBJ2-3, with D unclear. The CDR3 consists of 14 residues. CDR1 and CDR2 from the germline V gene are MNHEY and SVGAGI. The V and J ends lost 1 base and 3 bases respectively, with 8 bases between them. The CDR3 loop is CASSYYPETDTQYF. DNA for the CDR3: TGTGCCAGCAGTTACTATCCAGAAACAGATACGCAGTATTTT.

The chain has TRBV18 and TRBJ1-1; tentatively, D is TRBD1 (6 bases). The germline CDR1 and CDR2 sequences are KGHSH and LQKENI. V dropped 6 bases and J dropped 5 bases, with 19 bases sitting between them. The length of the CDR3 is 15 residues. CDR3 protein: CASSTQGVVDTEAFF. The CDR3 DNA reads TGTGCCAGCTCGACACAGGGTGTGGTGGATACTGAAGCTTTCTTT.

The V and J genes are TRBV2 and TRBJ2-7, with D perhaps TRBD2 (5 bases). The ends were cut back, 6 bases at V and 4 bases at J, with 10 bases in the middle. From germline, CDR1 is SNHLY and CDR2 FYNNEI. The CDR3 length is 12 residues. The CDR3 sequence: CASRLGKYEQYF. The CDR3, as DNA: TGTGCCAGCAGACTAGGAAAGTACGAGCAGTACTTC.

This chain joins TRBV12-5 and TRBJ1-1, with a possible D match to TRBD1 (6 bases). V dropped 0 bases and J dropped 2 bases, with 16 bases sitting between them. The CDR3 covers 17 residues. Germline V gene sequence: CDR1 LGHNT, CDR2 FRNRAP. Here the CDR3 reads CASGLVPGQLSNTEAFF. CDR3 bases: TGTGCTAGTGGTTTGGTCCCCGGACAGTTGAGTAACACTGAAGCTTTCTTT.

The chain couples TRBV7-3 to TRBJ2-7, with D maybe TRBD2 (6 bases). The CDR3 contains 13 residues. The V end lost 0 bases, the J end lost 6 bases, and 9 bases lay between the germline ends. Germline V CDR1 and CDR2: SGHTA, FQGTGA. The CDR3 region is CASSLTEGTEQYF. CDR3 in DNA: TGTGCCAGCAGCTTAACGGAGGGGACCGAGCAGTACTTC.

The V call is TRBV7-9, the J call TRBJ1-1; the D gene is possibly TRBD1 (6 bases). CDR1 and CDR2 (germline): SEHNR, FQNEAQ (reference sequence). CDR3 length: 15 amino acids. The V end lost 10 bases, the J end lost 0 bases, and 18 bases lay between the germline ends. CDR3 residues: CATASGGAMNTEAFF. The CDR3 DNA reads as TGTGCCACCGCTTCGGGGGGGGCGATGAACACTGAAGCTTTCTTT.

This clone came up once. The V gene is TRBV6-4, the J gene TRBJ2-1; D possibly corresponds to TRBD2 (5 bases). CDR3 length equals 16 residues. Between the trimmed V and J ends, which lost 2 bases and 9 bases, there was a span of 20 bases. From germline, CDR1 is MRHNA and CDR2 SNTAGT. CDR3 coding DNA: TGTGCCAGCAGTGACGAGGGATTGCCATCAGGCGGTGAGCAGTTCTTC. Its translation: CASSDEGLPSGGEQFF.

This clone showed up just once. This chain joins TRBV6-5 and TRBJ2-5, with D possibly TRBD1 on 6 matching bases. The CDR3 loop spans 13 amino acids. Trimming shortened V by 6 bases and J by 0 bases, and 8 bases separated the two germline ends. Per germline, CDR1 MNHEY and CDR2 SVGAGI. CDR3 loop: CASSWGHQETQYF. CDR3 in DNA: TGTGCCAGCAGCTGGGGGCACCAAGAGACCCAGTACTTC.

This chain uses TRBV3-1 (or the pseudogene TRBV3-2) with TRBJ1-3, with a weak D call TRBD1 (6 bases). Germline CDR1 LGHDT, CDR2 YNNKEL (reference sequence). CDR3 length equals 14 residues. The germline V and J ends were trimmed by 6 bases and 0 bases, with 9 bases remaining between them. The chain's CDR3 is CASSMDSSGNTIYF. CDR3 sequence (DNA): TGTGCCAGCAGTATGGACAGCTCTGGAAACACCATATATTTT.

The rearrangement uses TRBV2 and TRBJ1-3, with TRBD1 as a possible D gene (6 bases). CDR1 is SNHLY, CDR2 FYNNEI, per germline. CDR3 length: 11 amino acids. Trimming shortened V by 2 bases and J by 15 bases, and 11 bases separated the two germline ends. The CDR3 DNA follows: TGTGCCAGCAGTGAACCCAGGGGAGCATATTTT. Protein sequence: CASSEPRGAYF.

The V call is TRBV11-2, the J call TRBJ1-6; TRBD1 agrees at 8 bases. V shed 5 bases and J 9 bases; nucleotides not matched to a gene: 6. There are 14 residues in the CDR3. Germline V gives CDR1 SGHAT, CDR2 FQNNGV. CDR3 region: CASSPTGVGSPLHF. CDR3 DNA: TGTGCCAGCAGCCCGACAGGGGTAGGTTCACCCCTCCACTTT.

The J gene is TRBJ2-5, the V gene TRBV29-1; 9 bases map to TRBD2. Per germline, CDR1 SQVTM and CDR2 ANQGSEA. The V and J ends lost 3 bases and 3 bases, in that order; junction bases with no gene match: 2. The CDR3 is 13 amino acids. The CDR3 sequence is CSVDSGGEETQYF. The CDR3 DNA reads as TGCAGCGTTGATAGCGGGGGTGAAGAGACCCAGTACTTC.